Sequencing of this T cell receptor (beta chain) was carried out in a study of response to subunit inactivated influenza vaccine. This CDR3 region has 17 residues. J was trimmed by 3 bases and V by 4 bases; bases with no gene match: 14. Germline values: CDR1 LNHNV, CDR2 YYDKDF (reference sequence). TCRdb re-called the RT-PCR reads with MiXCR, one entry per CDR3 protein. The sample lists about 520,000 distinct CDR3 sequences, approximately 7.8% occurring once. This clonotype came up a few times. The antigen remains undetermined. Notes on the study in general: With each seasonal influenza vaccination, the authors suggested, few new T cells are recruited.

This TCR derives from a man between 50 and 70 years old who received an inactivated influenza vaccine. The rearrangement links TRBV15 to TRBJ2-7, with TRBD1 identical over 8 bases. The sample was PBMCs from blood, taken roughly 24 months after vaccination. In nucleotides, the CDR3 is TGTGCCACCAGCATATCCCAGCCCGGGACAGGTCACTACGAGCAGTACTTC. The encoded protein is CATSISQPGTGHYEQYF. Complete variable domain (other parts from reference TRBV15 and TRBJ2-7): DAMVIQNPRYQVTQFGKPVTLSCSQTLNHNVMYWYQQKSSQAPKLLFHYYDKDFNNEADTPDNFQSRRPNTSFCFLDIRSPGLGDTAMYLCATSISQPGTGHYEQYFGPGTRLTVT.